The 17 T cell receptor beta chains below were found in one sample sequenced in a study of spatial heterogeneity in lung cancer. Time point denoted: sample taken at primary tumor resection. Material for sequencing was whole RNA from tumor, nontumor lung or frozen PBMC, left unsorted. TCRdb re-analysed the 5' RACE reads in MiXCR, keeping a single row per CDR3 protein. This table has some 15,000 distinct CDR3 sequences, roughly 10% appearing once. Here the sequenced sample was PBMCs, taken at surgery. All receptors derive from a female donor with early-stage non-small cell lung cancer.

This clonotype was seen at least ten times. The V and J genes are TRBV7-2 and TRBJ1-3; 10 bases are shared with TRBD1. Germline V gene data show CDR1 as SGHTA and CDR2 as FQGNSA. This CDR3 contains 16 residues. J was trimmed by 0 bases and V by 4 bases; bases with no gene match: 3. The CDR3 is CASSSRTGGSGNTIYF. CDR3 in DNA: TGTGCCAGCAGCTCCAGGACAGGGGGCTCTGGAAACACCATATATTTT.

This clonotype was seen many times. The rearrangement joins TRBV7-2 to TRBJ1-1; D uncertain. The ends were cut back, 5 bases at V and 5 bases at J, with 6 bases in the middle. This CDR3 is built from 11 residues. Germline CDR1 is SGHTA and CDR2 is FQGNSA. The chain's CDR3 is CASSGRTEAFF. The CDR3 nucleotides read TGTGCCAGCAGCGGAAGGACTGAAGCTTTCTTT.

This clonotype was counted ten times or more. The CDR3 is CASSPGASYEQYF. The DNA for the CDR3 is TGTGCCAGCTCACCAGGGGCCTCCTACGAGCAGTACTTC. This chain links TRBV18 with TRBJ2-7, with D perhaps TRBD1 (5 bases). Germline V gene sequence: CDR1 KGHSH, CDR2 LQKENI. This CDR3 is 13 amino acids long. Trimming removed 2 bases from V and 0 bases from J, with 5 bases in between.

There are many counts of this clonotype. The genes are TRBV11-2 and TRBJ2-2, with D possibly being TRBD1 or TRBD2 (5 bases each). The germline V gene encodes CDR1 SGHAT and CDR2 FQNNGV. The germline V and J ends were trimmed by 9 bases and 0 bases, with 8 bases remaining between them. CDR3 length: 13 residues. The CDR3 DNA reads TGTGCCAGGGGGGAGCCGAACACCGGGGAGCTGTTTTTT. Translation: CARGEPNTGELFF.

This chain connects TRBV30 to TRBJ2-3, with 9 bases matching TRBD2. Germline values: CDR1 GTSNPN, CDR2 SVGIG (reference sequence). With V trimmed by 8 bases and J by 3 bases, 6 bases remained unmatched. There are 13 residues in the CDR3. The CDR3 DNA reads TGTGCCGGGTCCAGCGGGGGGACAGATACGCAGTATTTT. Translating it yields CAGSSGGTDTQYF.

At least ten counts were recorded for this clonotype. The CDR3 region is CASSPVAWSTDTQYF. As DNA, the CDR3 is TGTGCCAGCAGCCCAGTAGCGTGGAGCACAGATACGCAGTATTTT. V gene TRBV4-2 combines with J gene TRBJ2-3; D may be TRBD2 (5 bases). CDR1 LGHNA and CDR2 YNFKEQ come from the germline V gene. Trimming took 4 bases from V and 0 from J, leaving 11 bases between them. The CDR3 totals 15 residues.

This clonotype rates as medium-sized. As DNA, the CDR3 is TGTGCCAGCAGCTCACATCCGGGGAGGCAAGAGACCCAGTACTTC. It yields the protein CASSSHPGRQETQYF. The genes are TRBV11-2 and TRBJ2-5, with TRBD2 as a possible D gene (6 bases). CDR3 length: 15 residues. V was pared by 4 bases and J by 2 bases, with 14 bases between. Germline CDR1 is SGHAT and CDR2 is FQNNGV.

The table lists this clonotype with many counts. This chain connects TRBV7-9 to TRBJ2-3; D not resolved. This CDR3 comprises 14 residues. Between the trimmed V and J ends, which lost 3 bases and 0 bases, there was a span of 7 bases. Germline V lookup: CDR1 SEHNR, CDR2 FQNEAQ (reference sequence). The CDR3, as DNA: TGTGCCAGCAGCTTGACTCTGAGCACAGATACGCAGTATTTT. Residues: CASSLTLSTDTQYF.

This clonotype has ten or more counts. The chain links TRBV5-1 to TRBJ2-5; the match to TRBD2 covers 12 bases. Germline values: CDR1 SGHRS, CDR2 YFSETQ. The CDR3 has 16 residues. V was pared by 3 bases and J by 4 bases, with 7 bases of the junction left unmatched. CDR3 bases: TGCGCCAGCAGCTCTAGCGGGGGGGCCGTCAGAGAGACCCAGTACTTC. Translated, it gives CASSSSGGAVRETQYF.

The chain has TRBV20-1 and TRBJ2-5, with TRBD2 identical over 11 bases. Germline CDR1 DFQATT, CDR2 SNEGSKA (reference sequence). The CDR3 is 14 residues long. V lost 4 bases and J lost 5; bases outside the gene matches: 6. CDR3 nucleotides: TGCAGTGCTAAGCTAGCGGGGGGCAGGGAGACCCAGTACTTC. It is translated as CSAKLAGGRETQYF.

The chain couples TRBV12-3 or TRBV12-4 to TRBJ1-5; D call uncertain. V was pared by 2 bases and J by 2 bases, with 10 bases between. The length of the CDR3 is 15 residues. DNA for the CDR3: TGTGCCAGCAGTTTAAAGGGTATAGGCAATCAGCCCCAGCATTTT. Protein sequence: CASSLKGIGNQPQHF.

V gene TRBV3-1 combines with J gene TRBJ2-7; the D is unclear. CDR1 LGHDT and CDR2 YNNKEL come from the germline V gene (reference sequence). Trimming took off 4 bases at V and 1 base at J, with 11 bases between the two ends. The CDR3 length is 14 residues. CDR3 residues: CASSLGLDSYEQYF. CDR3 nucleotide sequence: TGTGCCAGCAGCCTAGGCCTAGATTCCTACGAGCAGTACTTC.

This clonotype was seen a handful of times. V is TRBV4-1 and J is TRBJ2-2, with TRBD2 as a possible D gene (5 bases). V was clipped by 1 base and J by 0 bases, with 9 bases between them. Germline CDR1 is MGHRA and CDR2 is YSYEKL. The CDR3 is 16 amino acids. The CDR3 region has the DNA TGCGCCAGCAGCCAAGGTCCGGGAACGAACACCGGGGAGCTGTTTTTT. This codes for CASSQGPGTNTGELFF.

V gene TRBV7-9 combines with J gene TRBJ1-1, with D tentatively TRBD1 (5 bases). The germline V gene encodes CDR1 SEHNR and CDR2 FQNEAQ (reference sequence). The V gene lost 4 bases and the J gene lost 6 bases, with 18 bases spanning the gap. CDR3 size: 15 residues. The CDR3 reads CASSSSMGGFAEAFF. The DNA for the CDR3 is TGTGCCAGCAGCTCGTCTATGGGGGGGTTTGCTGAAGCTTTCTTT.

The table lists this clonotype with a few counts. The chain recombines TRBV6-6 with TRBJ1-4, with D maybe TRBD1 (5 bases). Germline V CDR1 and CDR2: MNHNY, SVGAGI (reference sequence). The CDR3 runs 14 residues. V was pared by 2 bases and J by 5 bases, with 9 bases between. Written as DNA, the CDR3 is TGTGCCAGCAGTTACCAGGGCGCGAATGAAAAACTGTTTTTT. It encodes CASSYQGANEKLFF.

This clonotype was recorded many times. The chain has TRBV20-1 and TRBJ1-6; 7 bases are shared with TRBD1. CDR3 length: 14 amino acids. The ends lost 6 bases at V and 7 bases at J; junction bases unmatched: 9. Germline CDR1 and CDR2: DFQATT and SNEGSKA (reference sequence). DNA for the CDR3: TGCAGTGCCATGTCTGACAGGGACAATTCACCCCTCCACTTT. This gives the protein CSAMSDRDNSPLHF.

This clonotype was counted at least ten times. The chain has TRBV27 and TRBJ2-3; D may be TRBD2 (6 bases). The CDR3 is 15 residues long. Germline CDR1 and CDR2: MNHEY and SMNVEV (reference sequence). V gave up 6 bases and J gave up 2 bases, with 15 bases separating them. CDR3 DNA: TGTGCCAGCAGCGGATTGCGGGGCGCCACAGATACGCAGTATTTT. Protein product: CASSGLRGATDTQYF.